This entry is about one T cell receptor beta chain. The data were taken from a study of blood T cell repertoires in COVID-19. Across the study: The origin of the acute and convalescent COVID-19 samples was the United States, Italy and Spain. T cells, B-cell-depleted T cells, or PBMCs provided the cDNA or gDNA that served as material.

As originally analysed: Estimated nucleated cell counts came from reference gene primer amplification. The method was immunoSEQ multiplex PCR; TCRdb's version includes in-frame clones alone and lacks a portion of them. That table gives V, J and clone size, and the DNA gave D and trimming. The table includes under 200,000 clones, 83% detected once. This CDR3 region has 16 residues. V was clipped by 2 bases and J by 4 bases; unmatched bases: 6. Looked up from germline, CDR1 is LGHDT and CDR2 is YNNKEL (reference sequence). The material sequenced was peripheral blood. This chain uses TRBV3-1 (or the pseudogene TRBV3-2) with TRBJ1-5; 9 bases fit TRBD1. This TCR derives from a woman of 80 years or more with acute or convalescent COVID-19. CDR3: CASSQRPGTGNQPQHF. CDR3 nucleotide sequence: TGTGCCAGCAGCCAAAGGCCCGGGACAGGGAATCAGCCCCAGCATTTT.